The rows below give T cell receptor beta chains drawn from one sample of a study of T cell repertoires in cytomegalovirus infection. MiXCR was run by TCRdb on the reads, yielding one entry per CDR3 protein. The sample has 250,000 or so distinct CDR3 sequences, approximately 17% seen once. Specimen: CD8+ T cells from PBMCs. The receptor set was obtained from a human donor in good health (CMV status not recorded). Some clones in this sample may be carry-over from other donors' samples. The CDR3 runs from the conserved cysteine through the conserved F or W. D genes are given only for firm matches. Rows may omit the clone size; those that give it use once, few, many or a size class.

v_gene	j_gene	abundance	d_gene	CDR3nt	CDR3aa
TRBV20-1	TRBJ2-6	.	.	TGCAGTGCTTTAACTCCTCAGGGAGCCGGGGCCAACGTCCTGACTTTC	CSALTPQGAGANVLTF
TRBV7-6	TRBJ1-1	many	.	TGTGCCAGCAGCTTAGAAGAGAACACTGAAGCTTTCTTT	CASSLEENTEAFF
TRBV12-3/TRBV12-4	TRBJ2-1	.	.	TGTGCCAGCAGCGGGGGGGACAGGGCCCTCTACAATGAGCAGTTCTTC	CASSGGDRALYNEQFF
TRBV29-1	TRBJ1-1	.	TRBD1	TGCAGCGCGGATCACAGGGGAGAAAGGCGGAACACTGAAGCTTTCTTT	CSADHRGERRNTEAFF
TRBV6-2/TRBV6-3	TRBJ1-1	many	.	TGTGCCAGCAGTTACCTGGGAATGAACACTGAAGCTTTCTTT	CASSYLGMNTEAFF
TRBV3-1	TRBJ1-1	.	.	TGTGCCAGTGGGACATCGATGAACACTGAAGCTTTCTTT	CASGTSMNTEAFF
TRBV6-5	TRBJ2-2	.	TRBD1	TGTGCCAGCAGTCGGGACAGGTCCGGGCCCGGGGAGCTGTTTTTT	CASSRDRSGPGELFF
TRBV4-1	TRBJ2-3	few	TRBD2	TGCGCCAGCAGCGAGAGGACTAGCGGGGGCCTTCACACAGATACGCAGTATTTT	CASSERTSGGLHTDTQYF
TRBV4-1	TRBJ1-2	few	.	TGCGCCAGCAGCCAAGATCCTAGGGTTTTCGACTATGGCTACACCTTC	CASSQDPRVFDYGYTF
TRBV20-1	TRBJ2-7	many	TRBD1	TGCAGTGCCGAGGGGACAGGGGGTTCAGCCTACGAGCAGTACTTC	CSAEGTGGSAYEQYF
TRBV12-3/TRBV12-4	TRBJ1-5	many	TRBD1	TGTGCCAGCAGTATGGGACAGCACAATCAGCCCCAGCATTTT	CASSMGQHNQPQHF
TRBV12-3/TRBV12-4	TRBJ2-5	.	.	TGTGCCAGCAGCCCTGTGGCGGGGGCCCAAGAGACCCAGTACTTC	CASSPVAGAQETQYF
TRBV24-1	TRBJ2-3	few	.	TGTGCCACCAGTGATCAGGGCAGCACAGATACGCAGTATTTT	CATSDQGSTDTQYF
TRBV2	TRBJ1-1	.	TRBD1	TGTGCCAGCAGTGAAGCGCTTCGACAGGGAGAACAAGCTTTCTTT	CASSEALRQGEQAFF
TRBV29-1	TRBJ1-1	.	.	TGCAGCGTTGAAGTTTACGGCAGGGGTCTTTTCTCTGAAGCTTTCTTT	CSVEVYGRGLFSEAFF
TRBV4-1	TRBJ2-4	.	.	TGCGCCAGCAGCCAAGATCGGATAGCCAAAAACAATCAGTACTTC	CASSQDRIAKNNQYF
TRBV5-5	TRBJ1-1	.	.	TGTGCCAGCAGCCTACCGGACGGGAACACTGAAGCTTTCTTT	CASSLPDGNTEAFF
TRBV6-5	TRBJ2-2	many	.	TGTGCCAGCAGTTACGGGGTTACCGGGGAGCTGTTTTTT	CASSYGVTGELFF
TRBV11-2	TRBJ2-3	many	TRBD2	TGTGCCAGCAGCTCTAGAAGACTAGCGGGGCCCACAGATACGCAGTATTTT	CASSSRRLAGPTDTQYF
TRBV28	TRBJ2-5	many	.	TGTGCCAGCAACACACTTGGAGGGGGGGGGGAGACCCAGTACTTC	CASNTLGGGGETQYF
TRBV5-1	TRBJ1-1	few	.	TGCGCCAGCAGCCGCGAATTAACCGGGACGGCGAACACTGAAGCTTTCTTT	CASSRELTGTANTEAFF
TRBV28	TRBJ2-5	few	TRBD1	TGTGCCAGCAGGCCCGGGACAGGGGCACAAGAGACCCAGTACTTC	CASRPGTGAQETQYF
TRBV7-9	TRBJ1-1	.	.	TGTGCCAGCAGCTTAGAGGACCTTGGGGCTTTCTTT	CASSLEDLGAFF
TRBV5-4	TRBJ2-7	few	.	TGTGCCAGCAGCTTGGTCGGTAGGGGGGGCCCCTACGAGCAGTACTTC	CASSLVGRGGPYEQYF
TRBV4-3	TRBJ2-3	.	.	TGCGCCAGCAGCCAAAGATCAGGGGCGGGAGATACGCAGTATTTT	CASSQRSGAGDTQYF
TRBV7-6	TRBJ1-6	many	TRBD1	TGTGCCAGCAGACACCTCAGGGGGGGAGGTAATTCACCCCTCCACTTT	CASRHLRGGGNSPLHF
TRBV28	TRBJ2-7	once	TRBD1	TGTGCCAGCAGTTCAACAGGGGGTATCCACGAGCAGTACTTC	CASSSTGGIHEQYF
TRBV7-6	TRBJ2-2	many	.	TGTGCCAGCACCCCTAGACAGGATTTAGCCGGGGAGCTGTTTTTT	CASTPRQDLAGELFF
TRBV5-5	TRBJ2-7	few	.	TGTGCCAGCAGCTTGGCACCGACCTACGAGCAGTACTTC	CASSLAPTYEQYF
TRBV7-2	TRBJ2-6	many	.	TGTGCCAGCAGCTTATTGGGGGCGAGCGGGGCCAACGTCCTGACTTTC	CASSLLGASGANVLTF
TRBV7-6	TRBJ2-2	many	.	TGTGCCAGCAGCTCCGGGGGGCCGTTCACCGGGGAGCTGTTTTTT	CASSSGGPFTGELFF
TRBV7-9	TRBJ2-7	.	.	TGTGCCAGCAGCACCACTCAGTCGGGGGTGGGTTACGAGCAGTACTTC	CASSTTQSGVGYEQYF
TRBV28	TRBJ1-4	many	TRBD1	TGTGCCAGCAGCGGGACAGGGTATAATGAAAAACTGTTTTTT	CASSGTGYNEKLFF
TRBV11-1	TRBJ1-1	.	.	TGTGCCAGCAGCTTAGATAGGAACAGCTGGAACACTGAAGCTTTCTTT	CASSLDRNSWNTEAFF
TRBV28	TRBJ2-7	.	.	TGTGCCAGCAGTTCCCTATCCGCGGCAGGGCCCTACGAGCAGTACTTC	CASSSLSAAGPYEQYF
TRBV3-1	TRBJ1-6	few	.	TGTGCCAGCAGCCGTCGCAGGTTGGATTCGGGTTCACCCCTCCACTTT	CASSRRRLDSGSPLHF
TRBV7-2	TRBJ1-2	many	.	TGTGCCAGCAGCAGAGGCATGGGGGGCTCTAACTATGGCTACACCTTC	CASSRGMGGSNYGYTF
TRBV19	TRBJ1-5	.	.	TGTGCCAGTACCGCCTGGGGCAGAGTTAGCAATCAGCCCCAGCATTTT	CASTAWGRVSNQPQHF
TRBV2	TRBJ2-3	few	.	TGTGCCATCCCTTTCGGGGCGGGTCGCACAGATACGCAGTATTTT	CAIPFGAGRTDTQYF
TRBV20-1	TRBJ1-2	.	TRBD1	TGCAGTGCGCCCGACCGGGACAGGGGGAGTGGCTACACCTTC	CSAPDRDRGSGYTF
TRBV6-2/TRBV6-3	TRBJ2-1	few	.	TGTGCCAGCAGTTACTCTACGGGGGACCGGGACGGATCCTACAATGAGCAGTTCTTC	CASSYSTGDRDGSYNEQFF
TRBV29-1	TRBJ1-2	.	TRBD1	TGCAGCGTCCCCATTGGACAGGCTAACTATGGCTACACCTTC	CSVPIGQANYGYTF
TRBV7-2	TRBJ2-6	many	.	TGTGCCAGCAGCTTAGGGACAGTCAACTCTGGGGCCAACGTCCTGACTTTC	CASSLGTVNSGANVLTF
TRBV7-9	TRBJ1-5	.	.	TGTGCCAGCAGCTTTCCAAGGGGGGTACACACAGATACGCAGCATTTT	CASSFPRGVHTDTQHF